The clone carrying this T cell receptor (beta chain) came up a few times. One entry per CDR3 protein results from TCRdb running MiXCR on the 5' RACE reads. The repertoire has 200,000 to 300,000 distinct CDR3 sequences, under 15% of them found once; the top ten carry about 0.51%. The V and J ends lost 0 bases and 2 bases, in that order; junction bases with no gene match: 6. Germline CDR1 and CDR2: MNHEY and SVGEGT. The CDR3 has 16 residues. This specimen comes from a study of T cells after yellow fever vaccination. The V and J genes are TRBV6-2 or TRBV6-3 and TRBJ2-7; TRBD2 matches at 8 bases. Specimen: CD4+ T cells sorted from PBMCs, collected 45 days after the yellow fever booster vaccination. The sequence came from a man younger than 40 who received the YFV17D yellow fever vaccine. The CDR3 loop is CASSYSTSGATYEQYF. The CDR3 bases are TGTGCCAGCAGTTACTCTACTAGCGGAGCAACCTACGAGCAGTACTTC.